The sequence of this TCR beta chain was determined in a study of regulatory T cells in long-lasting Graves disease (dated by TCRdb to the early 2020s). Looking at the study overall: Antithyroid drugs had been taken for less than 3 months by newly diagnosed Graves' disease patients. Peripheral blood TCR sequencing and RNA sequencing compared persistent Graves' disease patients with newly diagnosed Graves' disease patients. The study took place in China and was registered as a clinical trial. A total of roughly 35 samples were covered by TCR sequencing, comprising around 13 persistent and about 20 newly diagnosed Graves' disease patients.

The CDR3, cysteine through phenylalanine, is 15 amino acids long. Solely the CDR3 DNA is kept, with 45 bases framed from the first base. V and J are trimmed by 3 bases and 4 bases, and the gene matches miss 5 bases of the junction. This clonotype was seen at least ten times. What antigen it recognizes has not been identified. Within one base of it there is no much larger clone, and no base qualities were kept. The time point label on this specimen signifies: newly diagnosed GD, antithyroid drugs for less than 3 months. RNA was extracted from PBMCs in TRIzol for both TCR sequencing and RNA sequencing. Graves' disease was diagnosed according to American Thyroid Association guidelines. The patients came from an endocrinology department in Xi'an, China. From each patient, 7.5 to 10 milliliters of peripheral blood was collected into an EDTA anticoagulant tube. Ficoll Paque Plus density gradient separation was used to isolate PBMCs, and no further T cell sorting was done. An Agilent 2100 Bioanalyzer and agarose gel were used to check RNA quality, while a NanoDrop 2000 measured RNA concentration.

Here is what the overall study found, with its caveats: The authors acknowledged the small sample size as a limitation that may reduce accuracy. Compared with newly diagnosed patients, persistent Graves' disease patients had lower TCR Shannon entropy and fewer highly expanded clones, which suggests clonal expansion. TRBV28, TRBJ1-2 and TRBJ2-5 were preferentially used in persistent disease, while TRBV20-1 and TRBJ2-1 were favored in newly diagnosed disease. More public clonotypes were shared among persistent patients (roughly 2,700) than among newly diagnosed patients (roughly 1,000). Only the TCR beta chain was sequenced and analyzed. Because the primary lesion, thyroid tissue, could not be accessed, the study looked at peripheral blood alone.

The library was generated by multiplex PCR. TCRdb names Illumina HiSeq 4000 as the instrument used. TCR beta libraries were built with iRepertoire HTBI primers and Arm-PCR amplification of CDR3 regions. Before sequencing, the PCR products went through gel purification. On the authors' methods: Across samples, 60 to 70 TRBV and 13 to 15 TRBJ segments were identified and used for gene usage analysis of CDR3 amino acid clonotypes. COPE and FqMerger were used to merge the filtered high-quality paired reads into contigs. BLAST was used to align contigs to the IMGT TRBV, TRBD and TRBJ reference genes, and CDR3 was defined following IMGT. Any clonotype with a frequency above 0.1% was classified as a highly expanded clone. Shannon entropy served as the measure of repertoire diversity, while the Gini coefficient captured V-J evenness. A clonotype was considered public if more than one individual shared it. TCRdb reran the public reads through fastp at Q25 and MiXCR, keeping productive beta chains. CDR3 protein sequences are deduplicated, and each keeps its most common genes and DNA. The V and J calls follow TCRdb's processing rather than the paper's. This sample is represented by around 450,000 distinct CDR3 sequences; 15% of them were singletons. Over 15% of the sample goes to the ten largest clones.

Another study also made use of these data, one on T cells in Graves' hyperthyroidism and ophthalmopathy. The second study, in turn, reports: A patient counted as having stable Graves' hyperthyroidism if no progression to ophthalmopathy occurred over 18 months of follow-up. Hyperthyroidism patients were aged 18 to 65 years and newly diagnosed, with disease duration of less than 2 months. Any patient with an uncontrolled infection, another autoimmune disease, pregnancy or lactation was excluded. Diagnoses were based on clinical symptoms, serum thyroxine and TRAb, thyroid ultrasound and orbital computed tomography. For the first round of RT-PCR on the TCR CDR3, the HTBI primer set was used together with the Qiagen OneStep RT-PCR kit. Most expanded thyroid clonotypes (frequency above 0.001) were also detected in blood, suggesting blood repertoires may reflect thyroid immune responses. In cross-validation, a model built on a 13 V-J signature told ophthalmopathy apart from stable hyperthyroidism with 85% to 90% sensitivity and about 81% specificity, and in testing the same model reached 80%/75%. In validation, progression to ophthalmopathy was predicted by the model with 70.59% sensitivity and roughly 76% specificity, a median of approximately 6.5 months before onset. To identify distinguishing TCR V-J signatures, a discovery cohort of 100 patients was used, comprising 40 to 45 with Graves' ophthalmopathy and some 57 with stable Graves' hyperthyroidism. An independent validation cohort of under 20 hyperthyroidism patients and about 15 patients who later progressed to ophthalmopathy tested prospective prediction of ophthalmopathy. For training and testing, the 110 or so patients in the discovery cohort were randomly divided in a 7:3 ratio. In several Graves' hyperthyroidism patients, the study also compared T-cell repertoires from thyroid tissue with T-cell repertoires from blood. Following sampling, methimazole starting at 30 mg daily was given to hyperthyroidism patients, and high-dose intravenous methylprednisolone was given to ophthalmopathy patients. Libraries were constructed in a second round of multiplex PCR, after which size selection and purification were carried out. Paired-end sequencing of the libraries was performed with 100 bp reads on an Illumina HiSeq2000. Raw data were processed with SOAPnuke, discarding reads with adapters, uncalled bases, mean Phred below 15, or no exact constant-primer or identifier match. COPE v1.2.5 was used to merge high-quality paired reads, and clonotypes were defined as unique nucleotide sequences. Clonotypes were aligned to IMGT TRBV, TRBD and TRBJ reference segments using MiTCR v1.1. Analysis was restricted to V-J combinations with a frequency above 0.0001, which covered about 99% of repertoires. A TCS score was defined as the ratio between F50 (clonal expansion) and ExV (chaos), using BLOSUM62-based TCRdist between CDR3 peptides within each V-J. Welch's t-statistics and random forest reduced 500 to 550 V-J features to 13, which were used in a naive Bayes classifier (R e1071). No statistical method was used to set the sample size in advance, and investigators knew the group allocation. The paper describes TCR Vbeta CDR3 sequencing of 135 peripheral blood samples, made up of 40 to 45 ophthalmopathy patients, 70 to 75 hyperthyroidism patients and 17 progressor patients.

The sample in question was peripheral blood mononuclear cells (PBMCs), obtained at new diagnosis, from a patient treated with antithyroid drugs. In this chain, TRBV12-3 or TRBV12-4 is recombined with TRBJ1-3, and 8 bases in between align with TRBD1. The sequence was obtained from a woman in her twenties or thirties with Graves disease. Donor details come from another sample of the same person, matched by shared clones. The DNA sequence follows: TGTGCCAGCAGTTTCCCCAGGGGGCGCGGAAACACCATATATTTT. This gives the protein CASSFPRGRGNTIYF.